The next 30 T cell receptor beta chains were all read from a single sample in a study of cytomegalovirus exposure and HLA in healthy donors. The assay was immunoSEQ multiplex PCR, and TCRdb's table has in-frame clones only and misses some. Found here are some 290,000 clones, nearly 90% of them singletons; the top ten hold roughly 0.96%. The specimen sequenced was PBMCs. Receptor source: a man under 40 in good health and CMV-seronegative.

This clone was seen once. This chain links TRBV27 with TRBJ1-1; maybe TRBD1 (5 bases). Trimming took off 1 base at V and 1 base at J, with 10 bases between the two ends. Germline loops: CDR1 MNHEY, CDR2 SMNVEV (reference sequence). The CDR3 is 15 amino acids. The CDR3, as DNA: TGTGCCAGCAGTTTATGGGGGGGGGAGAACACTGAAGCTTTCTTT. This translates into CASSLWGGENTEAFF.

The CDR3 bases are TGCGCCAGCAGCTCCAGACAGGGGGCAAACACCGGGGAGCTGTTTTTT. It encodes CASSSRQGANTGELFF. V is TRBV5-1 and J is TRBJ2-2, with 10 bases that match TRBD1. Germline-derived CDR1 and CDR2 are SGHRS and YFSETQ. The CDR3 has 16 residues. V gave up 3 bases and J gave up 2 bases; unmatched junction bases: 4. Full variable domain (remainder filled in from reference TRBV5-1 and TRBJ2-2): KAGVTQTPRYLIKTRGQQVTLSCSPISGHRSVSWYQQTPGQGLQFLFEYFSETQRNKGNFPGRFSGRQFSNSRSEMNVSTLELGDSALYLCASSSRQGANTGELFFGEGSRLTVL.

The chain combines TRBV7-6 with TRBJ1-5; D remains ambiguous. Trimming cost V 4 bases and J 8 bases, with 9 bases left between them. Germline V lookup: CDR1 SGHVS, CDR2 FNYEAQ. The CDR3 has 12 amino acids. CDR3 residues: CASSSPGEPQHF. As DNA, the CDR3 is TGTGCCAGCAGCTCGCCCGGAGAGCCCCAGCATTTT.

The chain links TRBV7-9 to TRBJ2-2; maybe TRBD1 (5 bases). The length of the CDR3 is 15 residues. Deletions cut 3 bases from V and 0 bases from J, with 8 bases between. Germline V gene lookup returns CDR1 SEHNR and CDR2 FQNEAQ (reference sequence). The DNA for the CDR3 is TGTGCCAGCAGCTTGGCAGGGACGAACACCGGGGAGCTGTTTTTT. Its translation is CASSLAGTNTGELFF.

The chain employs TRBV6-5 and TRBJ1-5; the match to TRBD1 covers 9 bases. The CDR3 runs 14 residues. From germline, CDR1 is MNHEY and CDR2 SVGAGI. Unmatched junction bases numbered 8, after V lost 10 bases and J lost 4 bases. The CDR3 here is CATYLGQGNQPQHF. The CDR3 DNA reads as TGTGCCACCTATCTGGGACAGGGAAATCAGCCCCAGCATTTT.

This chain links TRBV5-1 with TRBJ2-5, with 7 bases matching TRBD1. The germline V gene encodes CDR1 SGHRS and CDR2 YFSETQ. Germline trimming cut 4 bases from V and 4 bases from J; bases unmatched to any gene: 7. The CDR3 contains 14 residues. The CDR3 spells CASSTRGGLETQYF. The CDR3, as DNA: TGCGCCAGCAGCACTCGAGGGGGCTTAGAGACCCAGTACTTC. Drawing the rest from reference TRBV5-1 and TRBJ2-5, the complete variable domain is KAGVTQTPRYLIKTRGQQVTLSCSPISGHRSVSWYQQTPGQGLQFLFEYFSETQRNKGNFPGRFSGRQFSNSRSEMNVSTLELGDSALYLCASSTRGGLETQYFGPGTRLLVL.

V and J are TRBV19 and TRBJ1-1, with TRBD1 matching over 8 bases. Germline lookup yields CDR1 LNHDA and CDR2 SQIVND (reference sequence). V lost 7 bases to trimming and J lost 2 bases; unmatched junction nucleotides: 9. There are 15 residues in the CDR3. The CDR3 here is CASTGGTGVNTEAFF. The CDR3 DNA is TGTGCCAGTACGGGTGGGACAGGAGTTAACACTGAAGCTTTCTTT.

The rearrangement joins TRBV27 to TRBJ1-5; 7 bases line up with TRBD1. Per germline, CDR1 MNHEY and CDR2 SMNVEV (reference sequence). With V trimmed by 5 bases and J by 8 bases, 9 bases remained unmatched. The CDR3 length is 14 residues. This CDR3 is CASSQTQGLEPQHF. For the CDR3, the DNA is TGTGCCAGCAGTCAGACACAGGGGTTGGAGCCCCAGCATTTT.

J is TRBJ1-2 and V is TRBV6-5; tentatively, D is TRBD1 (6 bases). This CDR3 region has 16 residues. Trimming stripped 4 bases from V and 5 bases from J, with 20 bases between. Germline values: CDR1 MNHEY, CDR2 SVGAGI. The CDR3 region is CASSSRWTVGNYGYTF. The CDR3 DNA is TGTGCCAGCAGTTCCCGTTGGACAGTTGGGAATTATGGCTACACCTTC.

The rearrangement links TRBV4-3 to TRBJ1-4; D remains unclear. CDR1 and CDR2 (germline): LGHNA, YSLEER. The V end was cut by 3 bases, the J end by 7 bases, with 9 bases between. The CDR3 contains 13 residues. Here the CDR3 reads CASSHLRVEKLFF. The CDR3 region has the DNA TGCGCCAGCAGCCACCTGAGGGTTGAAAAACTGTTTTTT.

In this sample, this clone turned up once. J is TRBJ2-3 and V is TRBV2; 9 bases align to TRBD2. After removal of 0 bases from V and 2 bases from J, the junction contained 15 bases not matched to a gene. This CDR3 is 20 amino acids long. Germline CDR1 SNHLY, CDR2 FYNNEI. CDR3 loop: CASSEAASGEITLNTDTQYF. The CDR3 nucleotides read TGTGCCAGCAGTGAAGCTGCTAGCGGGGAGATAACGCTGAACACAGATACGCAGTATTTT.

The J gene is TRBJ2-7, the V gene TRBV7-9; D is possibly TRBD1 (6 bases). The CDR3 is 12 residues long. Germline V CDR1 and CDR2: SEHNR, FQNEAQ (reference sequence). The V and J ends lost 1 base and 13 bases respectively, with 14 bases between them. The CDR3 is CASSLVWGRQYF. The DNA for the CDR3 is TGTGCCAGCAGCTTAGTATGGGGGCGCCAATACTTC.

V and J are TRBV13 and TRBJ2-6; D perhaps matches TRBD2 (5 bases). This CDR3 contains 16 residues. Between the trimmed V and J ends, which lost 5 bases and 1 base, there was a span of 12 bases. Germline V lookup: CDR1 PRHDT, CDR2 FYEKMQ (reference sequence). This chain's CDR3 is CASSEGPGSGANVLTF. The CDR3 nucleotides are TGTGCCAGCAGCGAGGGCCCGGGGTCTGGGGCCAACGTCCTGACTTTC.

The chain has TRBV2 and TRBJ2-1; TRBD1 aligns across 8 bases. CDR1 and CDR2 from the germline V gene are SNHLY and FYNNEI. There are 15 residues in the CDR3. V gave up 4 bases and J gave up 1 base; unmatched junction bases: 3. CDR3 sequence reads: CASSGYRGSYNEQFF. In DNA form, the CDR3 reads TGTGCCAGCAGTGGCTACAGGGGGTCCTACAATGAGCAGTTCTTC.

For the CDR3, the DNA is TGTGCCAGCTCCGGGAGGACCCCAACTGAAGCTTTCTTT. Translated: CASSGRTPTEAFF. The rearrangement uses TRBV6-5 and TRBJ1-1; D ambiguous. Germline V gives CDR1 MNHEY, CDR2 SVGAGI. This CDR3 has 13 residues. The germline V and J ends were trimmed by 8 bases and 5 bases, with 15 bases remaining between them.

This clone was seen only a few times. The CDR3 nucleotides are TGCGCCAGCAGTCCAAAGAGTGGGACAGGGGCTTCACCCCTCCACTTT. It codes for CASSPKSGTGASPLHF. This rearrangement joins TRBV4-3 to TRBJ1-6; 10 nucleotides line up with TRBD1. The junction had 11 bases not matched to a gene; V was cut back by 6 bases and J by 9 bases. Germline V gene lookup returns CDR1 LGHNA and CDR2 YSLEER. This CDR3 spans 16 amino acids.

This clone appeared a single time. The chain employs TRBV18 and TRBJ2-5; maybe TRBD2 (5 bases). The length of the CDR3 is 13 residues. CDR1 is KGHSH, CDR2 LQKENI, per germline. The germline V and J ends were trimmed by 1 base and 5 bases, with 8 bases remaining between them. The CDR3 loop reads CASSPRRTETQYF. As DNA, the CDR3 is TGTGCCAGCTCACCACGGAGGACGGAGACCCAGTACTTC.

The V call is TRBV7-8, the J call TRBJ1-6; 7 positions match TRBD1. The CDR3 spans 15 residues. The junction had 11 bases not matched to a gene; V was cut back by 7 bases and J by 8 bases. Germline values: CDR1 SGHVS, CDR2 FQNEAQ. The DNA for the CDR3 is TGTGCCAGCATCACAGGGGCTGATTTTTATTCACCCCTCCACTTT. Amino acids: CASITGADFYSPLHF.

The J gene is TRBJ1-2, the V gene TRBV4-1; TRBD1 might be the D (6 bases). Germline assignment: CDR1 MGHRA and CDR2 YSYEKL. This CDR3 comprises 14 residues. Deletions cut 4 bases from V and 5 bases from J, with 14 bases between. The DNA of the CDR3 is TGCGCCAGCAGCCCCCGAACAGGGATGTATGGCTACACCTTC. It is translated as CASSPRTGMYGYTF.

The chain is built from TRBV7-9 and TRBJ1-5; TRBD1 matches 7 bases. The V gene's germline CDR1 is SEHNR and CDR2 FQNEAQ (reference sequence). V was clipped by 5 bases and J by 7 bases; unmatched bases: 8. The CDR3 contains 14 residues. The CDR3 protein is CASSKTGPGQPQHF. The CDR3 DNA reads TGTGCCAGCAGCAAGACAGGGCCGGGACAGCCCCAGCATTTT.

This chain links TRBV6-1 with TRBJ2-7; 7 bases are a match to TRBD1. J lost 3 bases, V lost 6 bases, and 8 bases had no gene match. The germline V gene encodes CDR1 MNHNS and CDR2 SASEGT. The CDR3 sequence is 14 residues long. The CDR3 DNA sequence: TGTGCCAGCAGGGAGACAGGGTACCTCTACGAGCAGTACTTC. Its translation: CASRETGYLYEQYF.

The chain combines TRBV6-6 with TRBJ2-7; TRBD1 is a possible D gene (6 bases). The V gene's germline CDR1 is MNHNY and CDR2 SVGAGI (reference sequence). The CDR3 is 13 amino acids. V gave up 7 bases and J gave up 6 bases, with 16 bases separating them. The CDR3 region has the DNA TGTGCCAGCAATGGGGGCAGTGGTCGCGAGCAGTACTTC. It translates to CASNGGSGREQYF.

The CDR3 coding sequence is TGTGCCAGTAGTCGCCCGGGGGACAGCCAAAACACTGAAGCTTTCTTT. Translating gives CASSRPGDSQNTEAFF. The chain joins TRBV19 to TRBJ1-1; 7 positions agree with TRBD1. This CDR3 has 16 amino acids. J lost 2 bases, V lost 5 bases, and 11 bases had no gene match. Germline V gives CDR1 LNHDA, CDR2 SQIVND (reference sequence).

The CDR3 region is CASSPRQDRGYTF. CDR3 DNA sequence: TGTGCCAGCTCACCACGGCAGGATCGCGGCTACACCTTC. V usage is TRBV18 and J usage is TRBJ1-2, with D uncertain. Germline V gene data show CDR1 as KGHSH and CDR2 as LQKENI. The V gene lost 1 base and the J gene lost 8 bases, with 11 bases spanning the gap. The CDR3 sequence is 13 residues long.

V is TRBV10-3 and J is TRBJ2-7, with a weak D call TRBD2 (5 bases). Germline values: CDR1 ENHRY, CDR2 SYGVKD. There are 15 residues in the CDR3. Trimming cost V 1 base and J 5 bases, with 15 bases left between them. CDR3 sequence reads: CAISEYPETGNEQYF. The CDR3 nucleotides are TGTGCCATCAGTGAGTACCCAGAGACGGGAAACGAGCAGTACTTC.

V is TRBV13 and J is TRBJ1-5; TRBD1 might be the D (5 bases). The germline gives CDR1 PRHDT, CDR2 FYEKMQ (reference sequence). The CDR3 is 14 residues long. Trimming left V 2 bases short and J 6 bases short, with 11 bases between. As DNA, the CDR3 is TGTGCCAGCAGCTTATCCGGGGGTCTTCAGCCCCAGCATTTT. Its protein is CASSLSGGLQPQHF.

This clone was observed a few times. This chain links TRBV7-9 with TRBJ2-7; D is uncertain. V was clipped by 1 base and J by 2 bases, with 9 bases between them. CDR1 is SEHNR and CDR2 is FQNEAQ in the germline V gene (reference sequence). This CDR3 has 14 amino acids. The CDR3 DNA reads TGTGCCAGCAGCTTAGTTACCAGGACCTACGAGCAGTACTTC. Translated: CASSLVTRTYEQYF.

The chain links TRBV7-9 to TRBJ2-7; D is unresolved. The CDR3 contains 12 residues. Trimming took off 0 bases at V and 5 bases at J, with 5 bases between the two ends. Germline CDR1 SEHNR, CDR2 FQNEAQ (reference sequence). The CDR3 DNA follows: TGTGCCAGCAGCTTAGCGAGCGACGAGCAGTACTTC. This translates into CASSLASDEQYF.

In nucleotides, the CDR3 is TGTGCCAGCAGTGCAGCGGGACAGGGTGCCGGGGAGCTGTTTTTT. As protein: CASSAAGQGAGELFF. The chain is built from TRBV2 and TRBJ2-2; 9 bases line up with TRBD1. The CDR3 consists of 15 residues. Germline V gene data show CDR1 as SNHLY and CDR2 as FYNNEI. The V segment lost 4 bases and the J segment 6 bases; nucleotides outside the gene matches: 6.

The rearrangement uses TRBV5-5 and TRBJ2-3, with D uncertain. Trimming shortened V by 3 bases and J by 9 bases, and 11 bases separated the two germline ends. The CDR3 runs to 12 residues. CDR1 and CDR2 from the germline V gene are SGHKS and YYEKEE (reference sequence). The CDR3 nucleotides are TGTGCCAGCAGCTATTTGATGAGGACGCAGTATTTT. The encoded protein is CASSYLMRTQYF.